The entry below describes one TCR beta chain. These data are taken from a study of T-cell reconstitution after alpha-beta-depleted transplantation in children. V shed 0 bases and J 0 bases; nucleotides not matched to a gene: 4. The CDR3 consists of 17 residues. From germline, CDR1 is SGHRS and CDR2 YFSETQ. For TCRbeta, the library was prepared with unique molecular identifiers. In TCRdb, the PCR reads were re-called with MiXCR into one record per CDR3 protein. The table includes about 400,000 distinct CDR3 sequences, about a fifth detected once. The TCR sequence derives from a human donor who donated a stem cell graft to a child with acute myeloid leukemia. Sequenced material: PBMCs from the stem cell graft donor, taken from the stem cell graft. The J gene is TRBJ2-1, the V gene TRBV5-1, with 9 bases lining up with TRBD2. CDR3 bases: TGCGCCAGCAGCTTGGGTAGCGGGAGCGCCTCCTACAATGAGCAGTTCTTC. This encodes CASSLGSGSASYNEQFF.